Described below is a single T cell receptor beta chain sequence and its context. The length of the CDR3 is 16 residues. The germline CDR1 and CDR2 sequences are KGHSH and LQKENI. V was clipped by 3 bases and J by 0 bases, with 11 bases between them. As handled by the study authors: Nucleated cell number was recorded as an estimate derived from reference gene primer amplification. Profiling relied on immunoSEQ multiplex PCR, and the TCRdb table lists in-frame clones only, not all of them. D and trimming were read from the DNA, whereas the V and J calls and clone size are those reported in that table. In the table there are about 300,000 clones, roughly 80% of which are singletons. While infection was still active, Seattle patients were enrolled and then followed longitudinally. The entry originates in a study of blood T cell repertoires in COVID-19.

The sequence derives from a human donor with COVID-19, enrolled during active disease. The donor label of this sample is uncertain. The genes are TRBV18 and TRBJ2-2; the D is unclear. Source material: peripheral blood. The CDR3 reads CASSPALIANTGELFF. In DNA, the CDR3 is TGTGCCAGCTCACCGGCCCTGATTGCGAACACCGGGGAGCTGTTTTTT.